One sample yielded the 9 T cell receptor beta chains listed below, sequenced in a study of cytomegalovirus exposure and HLA in healthy donors. Primers included in the PCR were 60 Vbeta and 13 Jbeta primers. Sequencing used immunoSEQ multiplex PCR; TCRdb keeps in-frame clones, though not all of them. The table shows roughly 300,000 clones, with roughly 88% occurring only once. Sample: PBMCs. These TCRs come from a man between 40 and 49 years old in good health and CMV-seropositive.

The chain carries TRBV18 and TRBJ1-1; 7 bases agree with TRBD1. V trimming: 4 bases; J trimming: 11 bases; junction bases outside the gene matches: 22. Germline V CDR1 and CDR2: KGHSH, LQKENI. The CDR3 contains 17 residues. The CDR3 sequence is CASSHKPLTPTGQRAFF. In nucleotides, the CDR3 is TGTGCCAGCTCACACAAACCACTGACCCCGACAGGGCAGCGTGCTTTCTTT.

V is TRBV28 and J is TRBJ2-7; TRBD1 might be the D (6 bases). The V end lost 4 bases, the J end lost 6 bases, and 10 bases lay between the germline ends. This CDR3 has 12 amino acids. CDR1 and CDR2 (germline): MDHEN, SYDVKM. CDR3 sequence reads: CASSSTGPEQYF. In nucleotides, the CDR3 is TGTGCCAGCAGTTCCACAGGGCCCGAGCAGTACTTC.

The rearrangement uses TRBV9 and TRBJ1-4, with a possible D match to TRBD1 (6 bases). V lost 3 bases and J 8 bases, leaving 14 bases between the germline ends. Germline loops: CDR1 SGDLS, CDR2 YYNGEE. The CDR3 length is 14 residues. For the CDR3, the DNA is TGTGCCAGCAGCGACCCCAGGGGTGAGGAAAAACTGTTTTTT. Its protein product is CASSDPRGEEKLFF.

The J gene is TRBJ2-7, the V gene TRBV6-5, with 10 positions matching TRBD1. The ends lost 2 bases at V and 5 bases at J; junction bases unmatched: 6. Germline CDR1 is MNHEY and CDR2 is SVGAGI. This CDR3 has 15 amino acids. In DNA, the CDR3 is TGTGCCAGCAGTTACCCCGGGACAGGGGAGGACGAGCAGTACTTC. Translation: CASSYPGTGEDEQYF.

V and J are TRBV25-1 and TRBJ1-2, with 10 bases fitting TRBD1. The length of the CDR3 is 16 residues. Germline CDR1 reads MGHDK; CDR2 reads SYGVNS. The V gene end was trimmed by 4 bases and the J gene end by 7 bases; junction bases not matched to a gene: 12. The CDR3 sequence is CASSGIPGQGTGGYTF. The CDR3 DNA reads TGTGCCAGCAGTGGCATTCCGGGACAGGGGACGGGTGGCTACACCTTC.

This clone was recorded once. This chain connects TRBV9 to TRBJ2-2, with 10 positions matching TRBD2. V was clipped by 4 bases and J by 5 bases; unmatched bases: 17. CDR1 is SGDLS, CDR2 YYNGEE, per germline. This CDR3 contains 19 residues. This CDR3 is CASSPHGGSGRAETGELFF. CDR3 bases: TGTGCCAGCAGCCCCCACGGGGGGAGCGGGAGGGCAGAAACCGGGGAGCTGTTTTTT. The entire variable domain, with the rest obtained from reference TRBV9 and TRBJ2-2, is as follows: DSGVTQTPKHLITATGQRVTLRCSPRSGDLSVYWYQQSLDQGLQFLIQYYNGEERAKGNILERFSAQQFPDLHSELNLSSLELGDSALYFCASSPHGGSGRAETGELFFGEGSRLTVL.

Only a few counts were recorded for this clone. The gene calls are TRBV6-1 and TRBJ1-1; 7 bases are shared with TRBD1. Germline loops: CDR1 MNHNS, CDR2 SASEGT. J gave up 5 bases and V 0 bases, and 6 bases lay outside the gene matches. The length of the CDR3 is 15 residues. The CDR3 region has the DNA TGTGCCAGCAGTGAAGCTACGACAGGGCAAACTGAAGCTTTCTTT. It codes for CASSEATTGQTEAFF.

This clone was counted once. This sequence joins TRBV28 and TRBJ2-7; 7 bases fit TRBD1. The germline gives CDR1 MDHEN, CDR2 SYDVKM. This CDR3 region has 14 residues. Trimming at V came to 4 bases and at J to 5 bases, leaving 8 bases not matched to a gene. Here the CDR3 DNA reads TGTGCCAGCAGTTCACTGACAGGGCTCGACGAGCAGTACTTC. It is translated as CASSSLTGLDEQYF.

This rearrangement joins TRBV7-9 to TRBJ2-5; D is unresolved. The end of the DNA aligns better with TRBJ2-7, so the J call may be wrong. CDR1 SEHNR and CDR2 FQNEAQ come from the germline V gene (reference sequence). The CDR3 length is 11 residues. For the CDR3, the DNA is TGTGCCAGCAGCTTAAGCTACGAGCAGTACTTC. This encodes CASSLSYEQYF.